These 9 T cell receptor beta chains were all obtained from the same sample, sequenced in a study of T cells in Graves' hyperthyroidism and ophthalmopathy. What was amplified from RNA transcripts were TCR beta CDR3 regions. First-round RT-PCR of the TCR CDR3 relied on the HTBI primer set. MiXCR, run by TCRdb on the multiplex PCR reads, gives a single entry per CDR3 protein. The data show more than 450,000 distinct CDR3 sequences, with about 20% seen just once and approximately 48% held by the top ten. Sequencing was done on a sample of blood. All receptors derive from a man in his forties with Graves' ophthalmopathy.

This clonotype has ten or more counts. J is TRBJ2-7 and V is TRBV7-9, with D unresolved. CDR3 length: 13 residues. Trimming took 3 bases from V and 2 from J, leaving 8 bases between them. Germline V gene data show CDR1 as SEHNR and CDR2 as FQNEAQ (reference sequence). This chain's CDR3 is CASSFDGPYEQYF. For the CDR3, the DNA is TGTGCCAGCAGCTTCGACGGTCCCTACGAGCAGTACTTC.

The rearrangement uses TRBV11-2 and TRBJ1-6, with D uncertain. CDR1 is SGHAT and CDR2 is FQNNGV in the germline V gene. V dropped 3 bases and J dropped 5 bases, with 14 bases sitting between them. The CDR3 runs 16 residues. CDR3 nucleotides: TGTGCCAGCAGCTTTTTATTGACCGCCGATAATTCACCCCTCCACTTT. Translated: CASSFLLTADNSPLHF.

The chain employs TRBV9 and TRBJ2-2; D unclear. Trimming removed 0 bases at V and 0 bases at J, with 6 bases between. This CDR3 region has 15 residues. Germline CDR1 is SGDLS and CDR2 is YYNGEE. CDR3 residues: CASSVDWPNTGELFF. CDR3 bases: TGTGCCAGCAGCGTAGACTGGCCGAACACCGGGGAGCTGTTTTTT. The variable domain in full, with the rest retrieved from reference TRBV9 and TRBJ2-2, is DSGVTQTPKHLITATGQRVTLRCSPRSGDLSVYWYQQSLDQGLQFLIQYYNGEERAKGNILERFSAQQFPDLHSELNLSSLELGDSALYFCASSVDWPNTGELFFGEGSRLTVL.

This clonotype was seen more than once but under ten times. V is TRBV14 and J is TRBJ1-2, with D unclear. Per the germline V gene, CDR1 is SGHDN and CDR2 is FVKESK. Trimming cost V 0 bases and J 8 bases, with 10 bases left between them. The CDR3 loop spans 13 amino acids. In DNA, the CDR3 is TGTGCCAGCAGCCAAGATCTATCAACGGGCTACACCTTC. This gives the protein CASSQDLSTGYTF.

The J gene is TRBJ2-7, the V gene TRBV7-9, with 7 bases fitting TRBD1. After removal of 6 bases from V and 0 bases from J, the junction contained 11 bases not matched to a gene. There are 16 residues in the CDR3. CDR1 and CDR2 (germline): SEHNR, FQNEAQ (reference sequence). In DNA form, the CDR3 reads TGTGCCAGCAGTTCAAGACAGGGCACCAGCTCCTACGAGCAGTACTTC. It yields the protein CASSSRQGTSSYEQYF.

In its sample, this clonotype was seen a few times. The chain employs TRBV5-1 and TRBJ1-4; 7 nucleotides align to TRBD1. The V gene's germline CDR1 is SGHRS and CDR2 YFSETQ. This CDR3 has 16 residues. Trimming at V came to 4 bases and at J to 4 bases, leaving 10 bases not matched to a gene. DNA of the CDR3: TGCGCCAGCAGCGCCCAGACAGGGAGTCGTAATGAAAAACTGTTTTTT. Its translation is CASSAQTGSRNEKLFF. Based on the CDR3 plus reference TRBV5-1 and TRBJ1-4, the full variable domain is KAGVTQTPRYLIKTRGQQVTLSCSPISGHRSVSWYQQTPGQGLQFLFEYFSETQRNKGNFPGRFSGRQFSNSRSEMNVSTLELGDSALYLCASSAQTGSRNEKLFFGSGTQLSVL.

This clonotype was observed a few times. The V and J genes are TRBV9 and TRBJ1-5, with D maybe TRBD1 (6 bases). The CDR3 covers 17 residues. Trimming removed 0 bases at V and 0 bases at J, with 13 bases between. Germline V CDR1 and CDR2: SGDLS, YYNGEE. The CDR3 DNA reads TGTGCCAGCAGCGTAGCCACACAGGGATATAGCAATCAGCCCCAGCATTTT. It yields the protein CASSVATQGYSNQPQHF.

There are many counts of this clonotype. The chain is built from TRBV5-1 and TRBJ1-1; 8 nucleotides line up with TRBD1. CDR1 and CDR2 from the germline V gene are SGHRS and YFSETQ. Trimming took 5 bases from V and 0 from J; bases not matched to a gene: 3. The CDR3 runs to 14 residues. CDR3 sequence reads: CASRTGVMNTEAFF. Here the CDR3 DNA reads TGCGCCAGCAGGACAGGGGTTATGAACACTGAAGCTTTCTTT.

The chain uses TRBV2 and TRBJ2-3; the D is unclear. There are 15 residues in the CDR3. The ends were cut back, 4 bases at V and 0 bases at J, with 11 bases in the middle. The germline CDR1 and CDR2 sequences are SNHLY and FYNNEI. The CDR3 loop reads CASSGGASSTDTQYF. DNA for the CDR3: TGTGCCAGCAGTGGAGGAGCGTCTAGCACAGATACGCAGTATTTT.